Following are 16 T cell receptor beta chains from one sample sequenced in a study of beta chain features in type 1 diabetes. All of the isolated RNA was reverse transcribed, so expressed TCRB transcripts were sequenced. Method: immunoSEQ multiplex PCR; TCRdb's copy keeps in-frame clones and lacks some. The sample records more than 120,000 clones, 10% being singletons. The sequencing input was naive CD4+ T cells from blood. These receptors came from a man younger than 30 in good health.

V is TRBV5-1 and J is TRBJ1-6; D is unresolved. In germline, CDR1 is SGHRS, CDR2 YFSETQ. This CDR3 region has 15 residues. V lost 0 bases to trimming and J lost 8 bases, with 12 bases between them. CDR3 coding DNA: TGCGCCAGCAGCTTGGTAGCCACGACGGATTCACCCCTCCACTTT. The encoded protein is CASSLVATTDSPLHF.

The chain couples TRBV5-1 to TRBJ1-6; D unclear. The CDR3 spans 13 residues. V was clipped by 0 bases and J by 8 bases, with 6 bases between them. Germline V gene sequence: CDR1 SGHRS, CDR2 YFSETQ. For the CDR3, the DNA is TGCGCCAGCAGCTTGGTAGTGGATTCACCCCTCCACTTT. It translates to CASSLVVDSPLHF.

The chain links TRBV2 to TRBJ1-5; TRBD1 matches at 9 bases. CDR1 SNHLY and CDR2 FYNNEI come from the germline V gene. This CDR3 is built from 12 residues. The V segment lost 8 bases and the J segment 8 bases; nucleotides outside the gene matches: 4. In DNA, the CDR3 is TGTGCCAGCGGGACAGGGCGAAAGCCCCAGCATTTT. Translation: CASGTGRKPQHF.

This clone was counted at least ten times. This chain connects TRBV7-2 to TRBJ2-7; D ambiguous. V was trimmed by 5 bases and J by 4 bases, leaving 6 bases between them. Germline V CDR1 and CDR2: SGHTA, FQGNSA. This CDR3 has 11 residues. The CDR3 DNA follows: TGTGCCAGCAGCCCACAGTACGAGCAGTACTTC. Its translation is CASSPQYEQYF.

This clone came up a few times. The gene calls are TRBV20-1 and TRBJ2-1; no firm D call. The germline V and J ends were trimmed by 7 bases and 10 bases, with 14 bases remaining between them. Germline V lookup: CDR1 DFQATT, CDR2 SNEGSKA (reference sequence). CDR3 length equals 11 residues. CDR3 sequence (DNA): TGCAGTGGAGTTACAGCATTCGAGCAGTTCTTC. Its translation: CSGVTAFEQFF.

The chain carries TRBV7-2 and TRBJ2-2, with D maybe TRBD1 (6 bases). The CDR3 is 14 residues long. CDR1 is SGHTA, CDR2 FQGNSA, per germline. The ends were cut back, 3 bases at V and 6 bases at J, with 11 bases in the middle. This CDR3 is CASSFWGRPGELFF. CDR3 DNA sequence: TGTGCCAGCAGCTTCTGGGGGCGCCCCGGGGAGCTGTTTTTT.

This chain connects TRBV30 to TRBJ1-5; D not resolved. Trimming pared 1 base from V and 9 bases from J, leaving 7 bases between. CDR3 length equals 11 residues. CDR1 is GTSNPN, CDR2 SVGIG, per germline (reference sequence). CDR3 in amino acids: CAWSGPGPQHF. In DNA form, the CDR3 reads TGTGCCTGGAGTGGTCCGGGGCCCCAGCATTTT.

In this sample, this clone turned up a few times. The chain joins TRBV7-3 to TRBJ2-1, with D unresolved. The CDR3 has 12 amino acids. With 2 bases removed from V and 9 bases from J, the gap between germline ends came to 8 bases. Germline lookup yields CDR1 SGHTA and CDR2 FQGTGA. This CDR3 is CASSLFKREQFF. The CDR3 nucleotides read TGTGCCAGCAGCTTATTCAAGCGTGAGCAGTTCTTC.

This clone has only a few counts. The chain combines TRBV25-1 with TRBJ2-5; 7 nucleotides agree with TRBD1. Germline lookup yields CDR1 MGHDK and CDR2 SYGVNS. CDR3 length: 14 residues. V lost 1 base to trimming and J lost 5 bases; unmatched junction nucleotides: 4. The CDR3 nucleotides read TGTGCCAGCAGTGAATTAGGGGGCCAGGAGACCCAGTACTTC. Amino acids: CASSELGGQETQYF. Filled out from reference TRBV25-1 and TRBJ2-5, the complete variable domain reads EADIYQTPRYLVIGTGKKITLECSQTMGHDKMYWYQQDPGMELHLIHYSYGVNSTEKGDLSSESTVSRIRTEHFPLTLESARPSHTSQYLCASSELGGQETQYFGPGTRLLVL.

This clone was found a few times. Here the CDR3 reads CASRFLLNTEAFF. In DNA, the CDR3 is TGTGCCAGCAGGTTCCTATTGAACACTGAAGCTTTCTTT. The rearrangement uses TRBV2 and TRBJ1-1; D remains unclear. This CDR3 region has 13 residues. The V end lost 6 bases, the J end lost 0 bases, and 8 bases lay between the germline ends. Germline assignment: CDR1 SNHLY and CDR2 FYNNEI.

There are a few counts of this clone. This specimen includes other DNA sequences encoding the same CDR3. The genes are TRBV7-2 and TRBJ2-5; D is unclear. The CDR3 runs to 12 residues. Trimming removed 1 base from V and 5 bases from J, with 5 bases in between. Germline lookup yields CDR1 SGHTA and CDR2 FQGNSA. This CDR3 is CASSLVRETQYF. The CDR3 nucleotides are TGTGCCAGCAGCTTAGTCCGGGAGACCCAGTACTTC. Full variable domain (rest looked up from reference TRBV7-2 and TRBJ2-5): GAGVSQSPSNKVTEKGKDVELRCDPISGHTALYWYRQSLGQGLEFLIYFQGNSAPDKSGLPSDRFSAERTGGSVSTLTIQRTQQEDSAVYLCASSLVRETQYFGPGTRLLVL.

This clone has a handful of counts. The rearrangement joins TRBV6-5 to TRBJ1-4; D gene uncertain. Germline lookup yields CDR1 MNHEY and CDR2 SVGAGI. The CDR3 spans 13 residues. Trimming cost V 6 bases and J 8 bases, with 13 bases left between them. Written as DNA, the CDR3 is TGTGCCAGCAGGGCGGGGTTTGGGGAAAAACTGTTTTTT. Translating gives CASRAGFGEKLFF.

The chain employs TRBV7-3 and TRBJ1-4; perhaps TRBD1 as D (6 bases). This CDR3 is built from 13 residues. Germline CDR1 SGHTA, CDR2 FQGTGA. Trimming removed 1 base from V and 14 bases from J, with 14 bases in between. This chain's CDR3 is CASSLNAGERLFF. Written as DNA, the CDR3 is TGTGCCAGCAGCTTAAACGCAGGGGAGCGGCTGTTTTTT.

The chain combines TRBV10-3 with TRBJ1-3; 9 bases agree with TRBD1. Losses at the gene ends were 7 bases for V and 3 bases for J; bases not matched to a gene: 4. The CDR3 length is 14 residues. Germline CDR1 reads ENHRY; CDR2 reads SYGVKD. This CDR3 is CAIKRTGVGNTIYF. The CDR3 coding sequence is TGTGCCATCAAACGGACAGGGGTTGGAAACACCATATATTTT.

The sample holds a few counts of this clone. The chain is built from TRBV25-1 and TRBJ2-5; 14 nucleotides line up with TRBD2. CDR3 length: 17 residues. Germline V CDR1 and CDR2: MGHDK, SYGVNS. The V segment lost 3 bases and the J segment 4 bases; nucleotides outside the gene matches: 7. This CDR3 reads CASSDRTSGGSSETQYF. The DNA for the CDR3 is TGTGCCAGCAGTGATAGGACTAGCGGGGGGAGTTCAGAGACCCAGTACTTC.

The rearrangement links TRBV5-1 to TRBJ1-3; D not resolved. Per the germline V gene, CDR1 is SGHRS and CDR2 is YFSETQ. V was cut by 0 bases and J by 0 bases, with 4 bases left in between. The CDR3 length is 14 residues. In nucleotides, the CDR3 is TGCGCCAGCAGCTTGGGCAGCTCTGGAAACACCATATATTTT. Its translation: CASSLGSSGNTIYF.